These 23 T cell receptor beta chains were sequenced from one sample in a study of blood T cell repertoires in COVID-19. Libraries were prepared by immunoSEQ multiplex PCR; TCRdb keeps only in-frame clonotypes and omits some of them. The repertoire holds approximately 200,000 clones, with roughly 84% as singletons. Sequenced input: PBMCs or T cells enriched from blood (not recorded which). All receptors come from a man aged 25-45 years in a cohort exposed to, infected with or recovered from COVID-19 (not recorded which).

The V call is TRBV7-6, the J call TRBJ2-7, with no clear D. V was clipped by 1 base and J by 2 bases, with 6 bases between them. This CDR3 has 13 amino acids. Per the germline V gene, CDR1 is SGHVS and CDR2 is FNYEAQ. CDR3 loop: CASSLGLAYEQYF. CDR3 bases: TGTGCCAGCAGCTTAGGACTTGCCTACGAGCAGTACTTC.

The V gene is TRBV5-1, the J gene TRBJ2-5, with a tentative D call TRBD1 (6 bases). The length of the CDR3 is 13 residues. Germline V gives CDR1 SGHRS, CDR2 YFSETQ. The V end was cut by 3 bases, the J end by 3 bases, with 9 bases between. Here the CDR3 reads CASSSDRKETQYF. The DNA for the CDR3 is TGCGCCAGCAGCTCGGACAGAAAAGAGACCCAGTACTTC.

This clone was counted a few times. This chain connects TRBV11-3 to TRBJ1-1; D is perhaps TRBD1 (5 bases). V was trimmed by 5 bases and J by 1 base, leaving 8 bases between them. The germline CDR1 and CDR2 sequences are SGHNT and YENEEA. The CDR3 totals 13 residues. CDR3 nucleotides: TGTGCCAGCAGCGAGACAGCGAACACTGAAGCTTTCTTT. Translated, it gives CASSETANTEAFF. Together with reference TRBV11-3 and TRBJ1-1, the CDR3 gives the full variable domain: EAGVVQSPRYKIIEKKQPVAFWCNPISGHNTLYWYLQNLGQGPELLIRYENEEAVDDSQLPKDRFSAERLKGVDSTLKIQPAELGDSAVYLCASSETANTEAFFGQGTRLTVV.

The chain employs TRBV25-1 and TRBJ1-5; D is unresolved. The length of the CDR3 is 13 residues. CDR1 is MGHDK and CDR2 is SYGVNS in the germline V gene. V was cut by 5 bases and J by 4 bases, with 9 bases left in between. DNA for the CDR3: TGTGCCAGCAGTTTGGGCCTTAATCAGCCCCAGCATTTT. Translating gives CASSLGLNQPQHF.

The V and J genes are TRBV7-6 and TRBJ2-5; tentative D call: TRBD1 (8 bases). The CDR3 has 14 amino acids. The V gene lost 5 bases and the J gene lost 7 bases, with 17 bases spanning the gap. CDR1 SGHVS and CDR2 FNYEAQ come from the germline V gene. The CDR3 loop reads CASSTGQGGRTQYF. The CDR3 DNA reads as TGTGCCAGCAGCACCGGACAGGGAGGGAGGACCCAGTACTTC.

V is TRBV28 and J is TRBJ2-7; 11 nucleotides align to TRBD2. The V and J ends lost 3 bases and 0 bases, in that order; junction bases with no gene match: 22. The germline gives CDR1 MDHEN, CDR2 SYDVKM. CDR3 length equals 22 residues. CDR3 amino acids: CASSFPPPREVAGGWLSYEQYF. The CDR3 DNA follows: TGTGCCAGCAGTTTTCCCCCTCCCCGTGAAGTAGCGGGAGGGTGGCTCTCCTACGAGCAGTACTTC.

The chain combines TRBV13 with TRBJ2-7; TRBD2 matches at 8 bases. The ends lost 4 bases at V and 0 bases at J; junction bases unmatched: 5. The CDR3 is 15 residues long. Germline V gene lookup returns CDR1 PRHDT and CDR2 FYEKMQ (reference sequence). The CDR3 region is CASSSTSDVSYEQYF. DNA of the CDR3: TGTGCCAGCAGCTCGACTAGCGACGTCTCCTACGAGCAGTACTTC.

The table lists this clone with a few counts. The gene calls are TRBV19 and TRBJ2-6, with TRBD2 as a possible D gene (6 bases). Looked up from germline, CDR1 is LNHDA and CDR2 is SQIVND (reference sequence). The CDR3 has 18 residues. Trimming took off 7 bases at V and 3 bases at J, with 22 bases between the two ends. CDR3 residues: CASISFGGSQSGANVLTF. The CDR3 coding sequence is TGTGCCAGTATTTCTTTTGGAGGGAGTCAGAGTGGGGCCAACGTCCTGACTTTC. Looking up the rest from reference TRBV19 and TRBJ2-6 gives the full variable domain: DGGITQSPKYLFRKEGQNVTLSCEQNLNHDAMYWYRQDPGQGLRLIYYSQIVNDFQKGDIAEGYSVSREKKESFPLTVTSAQKNPTAFYLCASISFGGSQSGANVLTFGAGSRLTVL.

The chain carries TRBV7-8 and TRBJ2-1; D may be TRBD2 (5 bases). Trimming took 5 bases from V and 4 from J, leaving 12 bases between them. This CDR3 is 14 amino acids long. Germline V CDR1 and CDR2: SGHVS, FQNEAQ. CDR3 sequence reads: CASSPTRTYNEQFF. The DNA for the CDR3 is TGTGCCAGCAGCCCTACTAGGACGTACAATGAGCAGTTCTTC.

This chain joins TRBV5-4 and TRBJ1-1, with TRBD1 matching over 9 bases. The V and J ends lost 4 bases and 5 bases, in that order; junction bases with no gene match: 6. In germline, CDR1 is SGHNT, CDR2 YYREEE (reference sequence). This CDR3 comprises 14 residues. CDR3 residues: CASSEQGAGTEAFF. The CDR3 nucleotides read TGTGCCAGCAGCGAACAGGGGGCGGGAACTGAAGCTTTCTTT.

This chain links TRBV18 with TRBJ2-7; tentative D call: TRBD1 (6 bases). Germline CDR1 and CDR2: KGHSH and LQKENI. The CDR3 loop spans 15 amino acids. The V end lost 4 bases, the J end lost 2 bases, and 15 bases lay between the germline ends. In nucleotides, the CDR3 is TGTGCCAGCTCACAAGACAGGAAATTCGCCTACGAGCAGTACTTC. Translation: CASSQDRKFAYEQYF.

In its sample, this clone was seen a few times. CDR3 protein: CASSFRGRGNEKLFF. CDR3 sequence (DNA): TGTGCCAGCAGTTTCAGGGGAAGAGGGAATGAAAAACTGTTTTTT. This chain uses TRBV25-1 with TRBJ1-4; D perhaps matches TRBD1 (6 bases). This CDR3 has 15 residues. The germline CDR1 and CDR2 sequences are MGHDK and SYGVNS. V gave up 5 bases and J gave up 5 bases, with 15 bases separating them. Based on the CDR3 plus reference TRBV25-1 and TRBJ1-4, the full variable domain is EADIYQTPRYLVIGTGKKITLECSQTMGHDKMYWYQQDPGMELHLIHYSYGVNSTEKGDLSSESTVSRIRTEHFPLTLESARPSHTSQYLCASSFRGRGNEKLFFGSGTQLSVL.

The chain combines TRBV4-2 with TRBJ2-7; 8 bases are shared with TRBD2. CDR1 LGHNA and CDR2 YNFKEQ come from the germline V gene. The J segment lost 0 bases and the V segment lost 1 base, leaving 8 bases of the junction unmatched. CDR3 length: 17 amino acids. CDR3 sequence: CASSQVAQLADSYEQYF. Here the CDR3 DNA reads TGTGCCAGCAGCCAAGTAGCGCAACTAGCGGACTCCTACGAGCAGTACTTC.

This chain uses TRBV29-1 with TRBJ2-1; TRBD1 agrees at 10 bases. V lost 7 bases, J lost 2 bases, and 5 bases stayed unmatched. CDR1 SQVTM and CDR2 ANQGSEA come from the germline V gene. This CDR3 region has 14 residues. The CDR3 bases are TGCAGCGCTCTGACAGGGGGCCCCTACAATGAGCAGTTCTTC. Translating gives CSALTGGPYNEQFF.

The chain uses TRBV28 and TRBJ2-6; D not certain. Germline V CDR1 and CDR2: MDHEN, SYDVKM. The CDR3 has 16 amino acids. With 5 bases removed from V and 0 bases from J, the gap between germline ends came to 11 bases. The CDR3: CASSTTARSGANVLTF. The CDR3, as DNA: TGTGCCAGCAGTACTACTGCCCGCTCTGGGGCCAACGTCCTGACTTTC.

This rearrangement joins TRBV27 to TRBJ2-7; D possibly corresponds to TRBD2 (6 bases). The CDR3 loop spans 16 amino acids. Trimming took off 4 bases at V and 8 bases at J, with 24 bases between the two ends. CDR1 MNHEY and CDR2 SMNVEV come from the germline V gene (reference sequence). The CDR3: CASSSGEGPPFNKQYF. In DNA form, the CDR3 reads TGTGCCAGCAGTTCGGGAGAGGGCCCCCCGTTTAATAAGCAGTACTTC.

This chain uses TRBV3-1 (or the pseudogene TRBV3-2) with TRBJ2-7; 10 bases align to TRBD2. CDR3 length equals 18 residues. Germline loops: CDR1 LGHDT, CDR2 YNNKEL (reference sequence). V was pared by 2 bases and J by 1 base, with 11 bases of the junction left unmatched. The CDR3 DNA reads TGTGCCAGCAGCCAAATGATTCTTCAGCGGGAGGGGTCCTACGAGCAGTACTTC. As protein: CASSQMILQREGSYEQYF.

This chain uses TRBV28 with TRBJ2-3; the D gene is possibly TRBD2 (7 bases). CDR3 length: 19 amino acids. Trimming pared 4 bases from V and 2 bases from J, leaving 25 bases between. Germline loops: CDR1 MDHEN, CDR2 SYDVKM. CDR3 in DNA: TGTGCCAGCAGTTCCCAAGGGGGGGCCGGGAAGTGGCCCACAGATACGCAGTATTTT. Protein sequence: CASSSQGGAGKWPTDTQYF.

The chain couples TRBV23-1 to TRBJ2-7; D ambiguous. TRBV23-1 is treated as an ORF (open reading frame) with a function not yet certain. Trimming stripped 0 bases from V and 2 bases from J, with 8 bases between. The CDR3 covers 14 residues. The CDR3 bases are TGCGCCAGCAGTCAATCGGGCCAGCCCTACGAGCAGTACTTC. Protein product: CASSQSGQPYEQYF.

CDR3 protein: CASTSRGGKVSTDTQYF. CDR3 sequence (DNA): TGTGCCAGCACCTCCCGGGGAGGGAAGGTGAGCACAGATACGCAGTATTTT. V gene TRBV7-9 combines with J gene TRBJ2-3, with 7 nucleotides matching TRBD2. There are 17 residues in the CDR3. Germline V gene sequence: CDR1 SEHNR, CDR2 FQNEAQ (reference sequence). With V trimmed by 7 bases and J by 0 bases, 13 bases remained unmatched.

The chain uses TRBV6-5 and TRBJ2-7; 11 bases fit TRBD2. Germline-derived CDR1 and CDR2 are MNHEY and SVGAGI. The CDR3 has 14 amino acids. V lost 6 bases and J lost 3; bases outside the gene matches: 4. This CDR3 is CASRPGLAVYEQYF. In DNA, the CDR3 is TGTGCCAGCAGGCCGGGACTAGCGGTCTACGAGCAGTACTTC.

J is TRBJ2-2 and V is TRBV6-5; D not resolved. The germline V gene encodes CDR1 MNHEY and CDR2 SVGAGI. This CDR3 is 15 amino acids long. Trimming cost V 0 bases and J 7 bases, with 12 bases left between them. The chain's CDR3 is CASSYSRSGGGELFF. The CDR3 DNA reads as TGTGCCAGCAGTTACTCTAGGTCCGGCGGCGGGGAGCTGTTTTTT.

The gene calls are TRBV5-1 and TRBJ2-6, with 9 bases identical to TRBD1. The V gene's germline CDR1 is SGHRS and CDR2 YFSETQ. The CDR3 has 17 amino acids. The ends lost 0 bases at V and 2 bases at J; junction bases unmatched: 3. The DNA of the CDR3 is TGCGCCAGCAGCTTGGGGGGACAGGGTACTGGGGCCAACGTCCTGACTTTC. This codes for CASSLGGQGTGANVLTF.